Detailed here is one TCR beta chain. The method was immunoSEQ multiplex PCR; TCRdb's version includes in-frame clones alone and lacks a portion of them. The sample lists about 130,000 clones, 70% to 85% occurring once. The data were obtained in a study of blood T cell repertoires in COVID-19. This sequence was found in a man over 45 who had recovered from COVID-19. Sequenced: PBMCs or T cells enriched from blood (not recorded which).

The CDR3 coding sequence is TGTGCCAGCAGTTTATCTTCAAGTGGGTCGACGGGGGCTTTCTTT. Its translation: CASSLSSSGSTGAFF. The J gene is TRBJ1-1, the V gene TRBV27; unclear D gene. Germline V gene lookup returns CDR1 MNHEY and CDR2 SMNVEV (reference sequence). This CDR3 is 15 amino acids long. Trimming removed 0 bases from V and 11 bases from J, with 19 bases in between.